The 30 T cell receptor beta chains reported below all come from one sample, sequenced in a study of T cells in Graves' hyperthyroidism and ophthalmopathy. What was amplified from RNA transcripts were TCR beta CDR3 regions. Initially, a first-round RT-PCR of the TCR CDR3 employed the HTBI primer set. TCRdb analysed the multiplex PCR reads with MiXCR anew, one entry per CDR3 protein. Found here are 300,000 to 450,000 distinct CDR3 sequences, about 15% of them singletons; the top ten hold approximately 10%. The sequencing input was blood. These receptors all come from a woman aged 60-75 years with Graves' hyperthyroidism.

This clonotype was recorded many times. This chain joins TRBV6-1 and TRBJ1-4, with unresolved D. Trimming pared 6 bases from V and 0 bases from J, leaving 8 bases between. Germline values: CDR1 MNHNS, CDR2 SASEGT. This CDR3 has 14 amino acids. The CDR3 protein is CASRGIATNEKLFF. CDR3 nucleotide sequence: TGTGCCAGCAGAGGCATCGCAACTAATGAAAAACTGTTTTTT.

V and J are TRBV9 and TRBJ2-1, with 7 bases matching TRBD2. CDR3 length: 15 amino acids. Germline loops: CDR1 SGDLS, CDR2 YYNGEE. Trimming at V came to 0 bases and at J to 10 bases, leaving 10 bases not matched to a gene. The CDR3 coding sequence is TGTGCCAGCAGCGTAGATGGGGACTACCCCAGAGAGCAGTTCTTC. Translated: CASSVDGDYPREQFF.

The rearrangement links TRBV12-3 or TRBV12-4 to TRBJ2-7; 16 bases line up with TRBD2. This CDR3 has 17 residues. With V trimmed by 8 bases and J by 4 bases, 11 bases remained unmatched. In DNA form, the CDR3 reads TGTGCCAGCTCACACGGGACTAGCGGGAGGGCTCGGTACGAGCAGTACTTC. Translating it yields CASSHGTSGRARYEQYF.

This clonotype has more than one count but fewer than ten. The chain couples TRBV7-8 to TRBJ1-5, with D unresolved. This CDR3 contains 15 residues. V was clipped by 1 base and J by 2 bases, with 9 bases between them. Germline CDR1 and CDR2: SGHVS and FQNEAQ. This CDR3 is CASSLDGLGNQPQHF. In nucleotides, the CDR3 is TGTGCCAGCAGCTTAGACGGGTTGGGCAATCAGCCCCAGCATTTT.

In this sample, this clonotype turned up once. This chain joins TRBV12-3 or TRBV12-4 and TRBJ2-7; D possibly corresponds to TRBD2 (7 bases). The CDR3 has 13 residues. V dropped 4 bases and J dropped 6 bases, with 13 bases sitting between them. Here the CDR3 DNA reads TGTGCCAGCAGTTCGAAGGGGGGGGGCGAGCAGTACTTC. This translates into CASSSKGGGEQYF.

This clonotype was found many times. CDR3 in amino acids: CASSWGLASEQYF. In DNA, the CDR3 is TGTGCCAGCAGCTGGGGACTAGCAAGCGAGCAGTACTTC. The J gene is TRBJ2-7, the V gene TRBV5-8, with 9 bases that match TRBD2. This CDR3 comprises 13 residues. The trim removed 3 bases at V and 6 bases at J, leaving 4 bases unmatched. Germline CDR1 reads SGHTS; CDR2 reads YDEGEE.

This clonotype was seen a handful of times. V and J are TRBV20-1 and TRBJ2-1, with 13 positions matching TRBD2. The CDR3 has 15 residues. V lost 1 base and J lost 9; bases outside the gene matches: 6. CDR1 DFQATT and CDR2 SNEGSKA come from the germline V gene (reference sequence). This CDR3 is CSARVVTSGRTEQFF. CDR3 in DNA: TGCAGTGCTAGAGTGGTGACTAGCGGGAGGACTGAGCAGTTCTTC.

This sequence joins TRBV20-1 and TRBJ2-4; the D gene is possibly TRBD1 (5 bases). Germline V lookup: CDR1 DFQATT, CDR2 SNEGSKA (reference sequence). V was shortened by 6 bases and J by 5 bases, with 14 bases between the two germline ends. The CDR3 has 13 amino acids. CDR3 sequence (DNA): TGCAGTGCACGTGCAGGGAATCAAAACATTCAGTACTTC. Amino acids: CSARAGNQNIQYF.

This clonotype was counted ten times or more. V is TRBV18 and J is TRBJ2-5; D unclear. Germline lookup yields CDR1 KGHSH and CDR2 LQKENI. The CDR3 covers 14 residues. The V end was cut by 5 bases, the J end by 4 bases, with 14 bases between. The CDR3 DNA reads TGTGCCAGCTCAGCTTCTTCCGGCGGAGAGACCCAGTACTTC. This sequence encodes CASSASSGGETQYF.

This clonotype has at least ten counts. The V gene is TRBV27, the J gene TRBJ2-7; a possible D gene is TRBD2 (6 bases). CDR1 MNHEY and CDR2 SMNVEV come from the germline V gene (reference sequence). CDR3 length: 15 residues. Trimming removed 0 bases from V and 0 bases from J, with 9 bases in between. The CDR3: CASSLSASDSYEQYF. DNA for the CDR3: TGTGCCAGCAGTTTATCCGCTAGCGACTCCTACGAGCAGTACTTC.

The chain recombines TRBV7-8 with TRBJ2-2; D not certain. V gave up 4 bases and J gave up 7 bases, with 19 bases separating them. CDR3 length equals 16 residues. Germline-derived CDR1 and CDR2 are SGHVS and FQNEAQ. In DNA form, the CDR3 reads TGTGCCAGCAGCTCAGAGGACCCCCCGGTGGGCGGGGAGCTGTTTTTT. Translation gives CASSSEDPPVGGELFF.

This clonotype was picked up many times. The J gene is TRBJ2-2, the V gene TRBV11-3; D possibly corresponds to TRBD1 (5 bases). The CDR3 extends over 14 amino acids. Deletions cut 1 base from V and 7 bases from J, with 10 bases between. Per the germline V gene, CDR1 is SGHNT and CDR2 is YENEEA. The CDR3 sequence: CASSLGRVFGELFF. In DNA, the CDR3 is TGTGCCAGCAGCTTAGGCAGGGTTTTCGGGGAGCTGTTTTTT.

In its sample, this clonotype was seen a few times. This chain connects TRBV10-3 to TRBJ1-2, with 7 bases fitting TRBD1. Trimming at V came to 2 bases and at J to 4 bases, leaving 7 bases not matched to a gene. The CDR3 is made up of 15 amino acids. Germline V gives CDR1 ENHRY, CDR2 SYGVKD. The CDR3, as DNA: TGTGCCATCAGTGAGGCGGCAGGGGGTGGCTATGGCTACACCTTC. Translating gives CAISEAAGGGYGYTF.

This sequence joins TRBV7-3 and TRBJ1-1, with D possibly being TRBD1 (6 bases). The germline V gene has CDR1 SGHTA and CDR2 FQGTGA. V was trimmed by 8 bases and J by 4 bases, leaving 17 bases between them. The CDR3 is 14 amino acids. In DNA, the CDR3 is TGTGCCAGCCGTTCAGGGGATGAGGGCACTGAAGCTTTCTTT. Protein: CASRSGDEGTEAFF.

A remark on this clonotype: This may be a read error: a much more frequent sequence differs by one nucleotide. The chain joins TRBV28 to TRBJ1-2, with D unresolved. This CDR3 has 14 residues. CDR1 and CDR2 from the germline V gene are MDHEN and SYDVKM. The ends were cut back, 10 bases at V and 5 bases at J, with 20 bases in the middle. The CDR3 region has the DNA TGTGCCAACAGCATCCCGGGATTTTTTTATGGCTACACCTTC. It translates to CANSIPGFFYGYTF.

Comments on this clonotype: The junction and the germline gene differ at one end; a read error may be behind it. This chain connects TRBV7-2 to TRBJ2-7, with D hard to call. Germline loops: CDR1 SGHTA, CDR2 FQGNSA. The CDR3 sequence is 14 residues long. The CDR3 DNA sequence: TGTGCCAGCGGCTTGGTAGTGAGCTCCTACGAGCAGTACTTC. Translation gives CASGLVVSSYEQYF.

This clonotype was counted ten times or more. The V and J genes are TRBV29-1 and TRBJ2-7, with D perhaps TRBD1 (6 bases). Germline CDR1 SQVTM, CDR2 ANQGSEA. Trimming cost V 3 bases and J 0 bases, with 9 bases left between them. The CDR3 length is 13 residues. CDR3 loop: CSVDRQDSYEQYF. The CDR3 region has the DNA TGCAGCGTTGATCGACAGGACTCCTACGAGCAGTACTTC.

In this sample, this clonotype turned up a few times. The chain links TRBV29-1 to TRBJ2-5; perhaps TRBD2 as D (7 bases). V lost 7 bases to trimming and J lost 5 bases, with 23 bases between them. The CDR3 consists of 15 residues. Germline lookup yields CDR1 SQVTM and CDR2 ANQGSEA. The CDR3 spells CSAGGGQWAPETQYF. CDR3 bases: TGCAGCGCTGGGGGGGGGCAGTGGGCGCCTGAGACCCAGTACTTC.

This clonotype came up a few times. The chain recombines TRBV19 with TRBJ2-1, with 9 nucleotides matching TRBD2. CDR3 length: 13 residues. Germline V gene sequence: CDR1 LNHDA, CDR2 SQIVND (reference sequence). Germline trimming cut 6 bases from V and 9 bases from J; bases unmatched to any gene: 6. The CDR3, as DNA: TGTGCCAGTAGCGGGGGACTAGCTTTTGAGCAGTTCTTC. It is translated as CASSGGLAFEQFF.

This clonotype was found many times. The V and J genes are TRBV12-5 and TRBJ1-2, with 10 bases lining up with TRBD1. Germline trimming cut 0 bases from V and 3 bases from J; bases unmatched to any gene: 13. Germline CDR1 reads LGHNT; CDR2 reads FRNRAP. This CDR3 is 19 amino acids long. The CDR3 nucleotides are TGTGCTAGTGGTTTGGTAATCGGGGCGACAGGGGGCGCCGACTATGGCTACACCTTC. It encodes CASGLVIGATGGADYGYTF.

This clonotype was recorded many times. The chain combines TRBV2 with TRBJ1-5, with D unclear. CDR3 length: 13 amino acids. CDR1 SNHLY and CDR2 FYNNEI come from the germline V gene. V lost 8 bases, J lost 0 bases, and 8 bases lay in between. CDR3 residues: CASQPDSNQPQHF. The CDR3 DNA follows: TGTGCCAGCCAACCCGATAGCAATCAGCCCCAGCATTTT.

The V call is TRBV12-3 or TRBV12-4, the J call TRBJ2-2; no definite D call. The V end lost 2 bases, the J end lost 0 bases, and 7 bases lay between the germline ends. The CDR3 is 15 residues long. The CDR3 region has the DNA TGTGCCAGCAGTTTAATACCTTCGAACACCGGGGAGCTGTTTTTT. Translation gives CASSLIPSNTGELFF.

As concerns this clonotype: A read error is possible here, since a much larger clone lies one base away. The chain uses TRBV3-1 and TRBJ2-5; D possibly matches TRBD1 or TRBD2 (5 bases each). This CDR3 region has 13 residues. Germline values: CDR1 LGHDT, CDR2 YNNKEL (reference sequence). This CDR3 is CASSAREQETRYF. The CDR3 coding sequence is TGTGCCAGCTCTGCCAGGGAGCAAGAGACCCGGTACTTC.

This clonotype was seen repeatedly, ten times or more. V is TRBV2 and J is TRBJ2-3; maybe TRBD2 (5 bases). Germline V lookup: CDR1 SNHLY, CDR2 FYNNEI. This CDR3 is 16 amino acids long. The V and J ends lost 4 bases and 3 bases respectively, with 17 bases between them. CDR3 coding DNA: TGTGCCAGCAGTGCGCGAGGGCCGGAGATAACAGATACGCAGTATTTT. Translated, it gives CASSARGPEITDTQYF.

This clonotype was picked up many times. For the CDR3, the DNA is TGTGCCAGCGCCGGGGGGGAGAACACTGAAGCTTTCTTT. It specifies CASAGGENTEAFF. The J gene is TRBJ1-1, the V gene TRBV7-3, with D possibly TRBD1 on 5 matching bases. This CDR3 has 13 residues. V was pared by 8 bases and J by 1 base, with 11 bases between. The V gene's germline CDR1 is SGHTA and CDR2 FQGTGA.

The rearrangement uses TRBV20-1 and TRBJ2-2; weak D call: TRBD1 (5 bases). CDR1 and CDR2 (germline): DFQATT, SNEGSKA (reference sequence). Trimming left V 0 bases short and J 4 bases short, with 15 bases between. The CDR3 extends over 16 amino acids. The CDR3 bases are TGCAGTGCTAGAGATAGTAGGGGCCCTTCCACCGGGGAGCTGTTTTTT. Protein product: CSARDSRGPSTGELFF.

This clonotype was seen ten or more times. The chain uses TRBV12-3 or TRBV12-4 and TRBJ2-5; D may match TRBD1 or TRBD2 (5 bases each). CDR3 length equals 14 residues. The V end lost 8 bases, the J end lost 5 bases, and 18 bases lay between the germline ends. The CDR3 region has the DNA TGTGCCAGCCGCGGTGTGGGGTGGGGGGAGACCCAGTACTTC. It translates to CASRGVGWGETQYF.

The chain carries TRBV2 and TRBJ2-7, with unresolved D. This CDR3 has 13 amino acids. The germline gives CDR1 SNHLY, CDR2 FYNNEI. Trimming pared 8 bases from V and 2 bases from J, leaving 13 bases between. DNA of the CDR3: TGTGCCAGCCTCCCCAGCCAAGCCTACGAGCAGTACTTC. Translated: CASLPSQAYEQYF.

Many counts were recorded for this clonotype. The V call is TRBV6-2 or TRBV6-3, the J call TRBJ2-5; TRBD2 agrees at 9 bases. CDR1 and CDR2 (germline): MNHEY, SVGEGT. Losses at the gene ends were 6 bases for V and 12 bases for J; bases not matched to a gene: 11. This CDR3 is built from 13 residues. CDR3 in amino acids: CASRALAGRGEYF. The CDR3 nucleotides read TGTGCCAGCAGGGCCCTAGCGGGACGCGGGGAGTACTTC.

This clonotype showed up many times. V gene TRBV9 combines with J gene TRBJ2-3, with 8 bases aligning to TRBD2. Germline V gene data show CDR1 as SGDLS and CDR2 as YYNGEE. This CDR3 region has 14 residues. With V trimmed by 3 bases and J by 4 bases, 4 bases remained unmatched. CDR3 nucleotide sequence: TGTGCCAGCAGCGAGCGGGAGTACGCAGATACGCAGTATTTT. It encodes CASSEREYADTQYF.